The clone carrying this T cell receptor (beta chain) has more than one count but fewer than ten. Its cognate antigen is unknown. A much larger clone differs by one base, so this may be a read error. These data originate in a study of post-analysis software for immune sequencing data. Across the study: Patients with relapsing-remitting, secondary progressive and progressive-relapsing multiple sclerosis courses were all represented. Study results and caveats: Patients carried four or five TRBV segments more frequently than controls did, and TRBV5-6, TRBV5-1 and TRBV20-1 were among them.

Presence of unique molecular identifiers characterized the TCR beta cDNA libraries. Each sample of roughly 0.95 to 10 million input T cells yielded around 500,000 cDNA molecules, so each molecule approximated one T cell. TCRdb reprocessed the PCR reads via MiXCR and lists one record per CDR3 protein. The data contain around 440,000 distinct CDR3 sequences, nearly 45% of them singletons. Germline V CDR1 and CDR2: MNHNS, SASEGT. This CDR3 spans 13 amino acids. The sample comprised blood. The sequence was obtained from a girl between 5 and 17 years old with multiple sclerosis. The V gene is TRBV6-1, the J gene TRBJ1-2; 10 bases agree with TRBD1. CDR3 nucleotides: TGTGCCAGCAGCGAGACAGGGGGCTATAGCTACACCTTC. This gives the protein CASSETGGYSYTF.